Below are 15 T cell receptor beta chains sequenced from a single sample in a study of CXCR3-negative and CXCR3-positive naive CD8 T cells. UMI-labeled 5' RACE yielded the TRB cDNA libraries. No DNA is given; TCRdb re-called the 5' RACE reads and lists each CDR3 protein once. The sample holds roughly 99,000 distinct CDR3 sequences. No antigen is known for these receptors. Study-wide results and caveats: When CXCR3-positive naive cells were set against CXCR3-negative naive cells, the former had more hydrophobic TRB CDR3s.

Material: naive CXCR3+ CD8+ T cells from blood. Regarding subset: CD45RO-CCR7+CD27+CD95- naive CD8+ T cells expressing CXCR3 (TNR3+). Receptor source: a human donor in good health. Some clones in this sample may be carry-over from other donors' samples.

This rearrangement joins TRBV4-3 to TRBJ2-1; TCRdb's D call of TRBD2 is untestable without DNA. In germline, CDR1 is LGHNA, CDR2 YSLEER. This CDR3 is 19 amino acids long. The CDR3 spells CASSQDLSGTSGGENEQFF.

The chain combines TRBV6-2 or TRBV6-3 with TRBJ2-7. Germline lookup yields CDR1 MNHEY and CDR2 SVGEGT. The CDR3 runs to 13 residues. The CDR3 sequence is CASSYLWVDEQYF.

The genes are TRBV27 and TRBJ1-2; TCRdb's assignment of TRBD1 cannot be checked, as there is no DNA. The germline V gene encodes CDR1 MNHEY and CDR2 SMNVEV (reference sequence). The CDR3 extends over 15 amino acids. CDR3 region: CASSLRDGQLYGYTF.

This sequence joins TRBV7-2 and TRBJ2-1; there is no DNA to check the TCRdb D call of TRBD1. The germline V gene encodes CDR1 SGHTA and CDR2 FQGNSA. The CDR3 is 15 residues long. CDR3 residues: CASSSTGFANNEQFF.

This chain links TRBV7-9 with TRBJ2-5; TCRdb's D call, TRBD1, is unchecked because there is no DNA. CDR3 length: 16 residues. Germline CDR1 is SEHNR and CDR2 is FQNEAQ (reference sequence). CDR3 loop: CASSPPGTGHQETQYF.

V gene TRBV29-1 combines with J gene TRBJ1-2; as DNA is missing, the TRBD1 call by TCRdb cannot be tested. CDR1 SQVTM and CDR2 ANQGSEA come from the germline V gene. This CDR3 is 13 amino acids long. CDR3 sequence reads: CSVEAGGPYGYTF.

The chain carries TRBV2 and TRBJ2-1; TCRdb calls TRBD1, which cannot be checked without DNA. In germline, CDR1 is SNHLY, CDR2 FYNNEI. The CDR3 has 18 amino acids. The CDR3 loop reads CASSLLTRTGGHYNEQFF.

The genes are TRBV18 and TRBJ2-7; lacking DNA, the TRBD2 call made by TCRdb goes unchecked. CDR1 KGHSH and CDR2 LQKENI come from the germline V gene. The CDR3 has 15 amino acids. The CDR3 spells CASSPILQEGQEQYF.

The chain couples TRBV29-1 to TRBJ2-7; there is no DNA to check the TCRdb D call of TRBD1. CDR3 length: 12 residues. Germline loops: CDR1 SQVTM, CDR2 ANQGSEA. The CDR3: CSVVAGGYEQYF.

The V and J genes are TRBV27 and TRBJ2-5; as DNA is missing, the TRBD1 call by TCRdb cannot be tested. The V gene's germline CDR1 is MNHEY and CDR2 SMNVEV (reference sequence). The CDR3 is made up of 14 amino acids. The CDR3 here is CASSFRTAQETQYF.

The chain has TRBV20-1 and TRBJ2-7; absent DNA, TCRdb's TRBD2 call cannot be checked. This CDR3 is built from 16 residues. CDR1 is DFQATT, CDR2 SNEGSKA, per germline (reference sequence). CDR3 region: CSARESVLADTNEQYF.

The rearrangement uses TRBV7-9 and TRBJ2-1. CDR1 is SEHNR, CDR2 FQNEAQ, per germline (reference sequence). This CDR3 contains 15 residues. The CDR3 loop is CASSPEGGSYNEQFF.

CDR3 in amino acids: CASSVGTGGTGLKSYEQYF. The chain joins TRBV9 to TRBJ2-7; there is no DNA to check the TCRdb D call of TRBD1. From germline, CDR1 is SGDLS and CDR2 YYNGEE. CDR3 length: 19 residues.

This sequence joins TRBV4-3 and TRBJ1-1; TCRdb names TRBD1, which stays unverified in the absence of DNA. CDR1 is LGHNA and CDR2 is YSLEER in the germline V gene. The CDR3 sequence is 16 residues long. CDR3: CASRGEGTTLNTEAFF.

The chain couples TRBV28 to TRBJ2-7; the TRBD1 assignment by TCRdb is unverifiable without DNA. CDR3 length equals 16 residues. The germline CDR1 and CDR2 sequences are MDHEN and SYDVKM. This CDR3 reads CASSLLTLGQAYEQYF.